These 13 T cell receptor delta chains originate from one sample sequenced in a study of gamma-delta chains in newborns, infants, children (dated by TCRdb to about 2019). Sequenced on an Illumina MiSeq. TCRdb reran clone calling on the public reads with CATT; rows sharing one DNA sequence were then combined. Counted in this sample were 8,500 to 13,000 delta-chain clones; 3.5% of them appeared once. The ten largest make up over 7% of the sample. Sample: blood. The receptors were sampled from a child who was a newborn, infant or young child, either healthy, febrile or measles-vaccinated (not recorded which).

The sample holds a few counts of this clone. V is TRDV1 and J is TRDJ1; 12 bases match TRDD3. V shed 2 bases and J 4 bases; nucleotides not matched to a gene: 29. Germline V lookup: CDR1 TSWWSYY, CDR2 QGS. This CDR3 region has 24 residues. This chain's CDR3 is CALGEGGAGLPEYTGGYSGDKLIF. CDR3 DNA sequence: TGTGCTCTTGGGGAAGGGGGTGCCGGCCTTCCCGAATATACTGGGGGATACAGCGGCGATAAACTCATCTTT.

In the case of this clone: Other nucleotide sequences from this sample produce the same CDR3. For the CDR3, the DNA is TGTGCCTGTGACACCGCTGGGGGATACGCAGAAAGCTCCTGGGACACCCGACAGATGTTTTTC. It yields the protein CACDTAGGYAESSWDTRQMFF. The J gene is TRDJ3, the V gene TRDV2, with 12 bases identical to TRDD3. The CDR3 contains 21 residues. The ends lost 0 bases at V and 0 bases at J; junction bases unmatched: 8. Per the germline V gene, CDR1 is GEAIGNYY and CDR2 is EKD.

The chain is built from TRDV2 and TRDJ1; perhaps TRDD3 as D (6 bases). The CDR3 is 18 residues long. The V and J ends lost 1 base and 1 base respectively, with 21 bases between them. Germline V gene sequence: CDR1 GEAIGNYY, CDR2 EKD. In DNA form, the CDR3 reads TGTGCCTGTGACACTTTAGGGGATTCCTTCATACTCACCGATAAACTCATCTTT. Its translation: CACDTLGDSFILTDKLIF.

The sample holds a few counts of this clone. The rearrangement uses TRDV1 and TRDJ1, with a possible D match to TRDD3 (7 bases). The CDR3 extends over 22 amino acids. Germline CDR1 is TSWWSYY and CDR2 is QGS. V was cut by 1 base and J by 3 bases, with 33 bases left in between. CDR3 amino acids: CALGERPSRLLKDSGGADKLIF. In DNA form, the CDR3 reads TGTGCTCTTGGGGAACGACCTTCCCGCCTTCTCAAGGACAGTGGGGGAGCCGATAAACTCATCTTT.

This clone is medium-sized in the sample. A single base is all that separates this from a far larger clone, so a read error is likely. The chain carries TRDV2 and TRDJ1; D gene uncertain. The CDR3 is 15 residues long. Trimming pared 1 base from V and 3 bases from J, leaving 14 bases between. Germline values: CDR1 GEAIGNYY, CDR2 EKD. The DNA of the CDR3 is TGTGCCTGTGACACAACCGGGAGAAGGGCCGATAAACTCATCTTT. It is translated as CACDTTGRRADKLIF.

This clone was detected a few times. This chain joins TRDV2 and TRDJ1; D possibly corresponds to TRDD3 (5 bases). In germline, CDR1 is GEAIGNYY, CDR2 EKD. This CDR3 comprises 19 residues. V shed 0 bases and J shed 2 bases, with 24 bases lying between them. The DNA of the CDR3 is TGTGCCTGTGACACCGTCGGGGAAGATTCTTCGAGGAGGACCGATAAACTCATCTTT. Translation: CACDTVGEDSSRRTDKLIF.

This clone was observed a few times. The database protein in TCRdb disagrees with the DNA translation at residue 11; the sequence shown here was translated from the DNA. The genes are TRDV2 and TRDJ3; TRDD3 aligns across 10 bases. Germline CDR1 and CDR2: GEAIGNYY and EKD. This CDR3 is 17 amino acids long. The CDR3 here is CACDTGGYSWNTRQMFF. The CDR3 DNA follows: TGTGCCTGTGACACTGGGGGATACTCCTGGAACACCCGACAGATGTTTTTC.

To note about this clone: Being one base from a much bigger clone, this may be a read error. The chain combines TRDV2 with TRDJ1, with 9 bases that match TRDD3. The V gene end was trimmed by 0 bases and the J gene end by 3 bases; junction bases not matched to a gene: 25. This CDR3 comprises 22 residues. Per the germline V gene, CDR1 is GEAIGNYY and CDR2 is EKD. In nucleotides, the CDR3 is TGTGCCTGTGACACCGTACCTACGGGAAGTACTGGGGGACCCAGATACGCCGATAAACTCATCTTT. Translation: CACDTVPTGSTGGPRYADKLIF.

The sample holds a few counts of this clone. This likely stems from a read error, as it lies one base from a far larger clone. This chain links TRDV2 with TRDJ3, with 7 bases that match TRDD3. Germline lookup yields CDR1 GEAIGNYY and CDR2 EKD. The CDR3 consists of 20 residues. J lost 0 bases, V lost 3 bases, and 13 bases had no gene match. The CDR3 sequence is CACDPLLRDTPSWDTRQMFF. In nucleotides, the CDR3 is TGTGCCTGTGACCCTCTACTGAGGGATACACCCTCCTGGGACACCCGACAGATGTTTTTC.

In this sample, this clone turned up a few times. This chain connects TRDV1 to TRDJ1, with 9 positions matching TRDD3. This CDR3 has 24 residues. The V and J ends lost 0 bases and 0 bases, in that order; junction bases with no gene match: 26. CDR1 is TSWWSYY, CDR2 QGS, per germline. CDR3 DNA: TGTGCTCTTGGGGAACTTTACCGTCCCCTAAGAGGGGCAAAGTGGGGGATATACACCGATAAACTCATCTTT. Translated: CALGELYRPLRGAKWGIYTDKLIF.

As to this clone: The same CDR3 can be traced to other DNA sequences in this sample. J is TRDJ1 and V is TRDV1; 11 positions match TRDD3. The CDR3 sequence is 23 residues long. The J segment lost 4 bases and the V segment lost 3 bases, leaving 28 bases of the junction unmatched. Germline assignment: CDR1 TSWWSYY and CDR2 QGS. The CDR3 bases are TGTGCTCTTGGGGACATGGCAGATTATGGTCACCCCGGATGGGGGATACGCGTCGATAAACTCATCTTT. Residues: CALGDMADYGHPGWGIRVDKLIF.

This clone was counted a few times. The protein that TCRdb holds for this DNA derives from a much larger clone and differs from the translated DNA at residue 8, which likely indicates a read error; the protein shown here is translated from the DNA. For the CDR3, the DNA is TGTGCCTGTGACTTGGTACTGAGGGATACGGACACCCGACAGATGTTTTTC. Residues: CACDLVLRDTDTRQMFF. J is TRDJ3 and V is TRDV2, with 7 positions matching TRDD3. Germline trimming cut 3 bases from V and 6 bases from J; bases unmatched to any gene: 10. The length of the CDR3 is 17 residues. Germline V gene data show CDR1 as GEAIGNYY and CDR2 as EKD.

This clone was seen a handful of times. V is TRDV1 and J is TRDJ1, with TRDD3 matching over 9 bases. Germline V gives CDR1 TSWWSYY, CDR2 QGS. Unmatched junction bases numbered 22, after V lost 3 bases and J lost 11 bases. CDR3 size: 18 residues. The CDR3 bases are TGTGCTCTTGGGGACTCAGCACTTCCGTTGCCTGGGGGATGGAGGCTCATCTTT. Amino acid sequence: CALGDSALPLPGGWRLIF.